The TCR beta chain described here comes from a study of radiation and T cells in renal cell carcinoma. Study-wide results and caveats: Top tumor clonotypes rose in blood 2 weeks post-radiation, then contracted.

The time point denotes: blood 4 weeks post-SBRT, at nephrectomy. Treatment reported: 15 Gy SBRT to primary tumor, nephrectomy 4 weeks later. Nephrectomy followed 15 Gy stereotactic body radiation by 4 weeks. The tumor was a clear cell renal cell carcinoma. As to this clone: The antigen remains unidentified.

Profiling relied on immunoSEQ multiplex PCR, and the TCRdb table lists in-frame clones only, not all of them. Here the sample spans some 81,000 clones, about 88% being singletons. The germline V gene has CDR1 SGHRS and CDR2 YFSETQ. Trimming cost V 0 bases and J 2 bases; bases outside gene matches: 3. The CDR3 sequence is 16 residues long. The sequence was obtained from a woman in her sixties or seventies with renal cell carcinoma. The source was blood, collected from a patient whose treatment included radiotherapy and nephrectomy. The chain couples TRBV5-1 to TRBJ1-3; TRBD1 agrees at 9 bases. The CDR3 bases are TGCGCCAGCAGCTTGGGCGGGACAGGGCCTGGAAACACCATATATTTT. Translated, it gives CASSLGGTGPGNTIYF.